The text below deals with one TCR beta chain. Alopecia areata patients provided lesional scalp punch biopsies and peripheral blood. RNA extraction and reverse transcription yielded cDNA as sequencing template. Clones were sequenced by immunoSEQ multiplex PCR, and TCRdb holds only the in-frame ones, with some missing. The sample includes 6,500 to 7,500 clones, 55% to 70% of them seen just once. The data were taken from a study of CD8+ T cells in alopecia areata. Looking at the study overall: Patients in the study were on tofacitinib for 6 to 18 months, then off it for 6 months.

This CDR3 has 16 amino acids. Germline V gives CDR1 MNHNY, CDR2 SVGAGI (reference sequence). V lost 4 bases and J lost 0, with 16 bases in between. The V call is TRBV6-6, the J call TRBJ2-7; no firm D call. The material sequenced was skin, taken at week 0. The source is a human donor with alopecia areata. The CDR3, as DNA: TGTGCCAGCAGTTCCTCGGCCCCGGAGAACTCCTACGAGCAGTACTTC. It encodes CASSSSAPENSYEQYF.